The clone carrying this TCR beta chain has just a few counts. This entry is derived from a study of blood T cells in healthy people across ages. V was clipped by 3 bases and J by 13 bases; unmatched bases: 15. CDR1 SNHLY and CDR2 FYNNEI come from the germline V gene. CDR3 size: 15 residues. With a J-beta primer mix and a sample-barcoded 5' primer, a second PCR ran 7 to 11 cycles. TCRdb reanalysed the 5' RACE reads using MiXCR and keeps one entry per CDR3 protein. The sample yields approximately 760,000 distinct CDR3 sequences, around 25% seen once. This sample also appeared in a second study, on T cells of mothers and their children. Turning to that study: Each mother yielded more than 9.5 million TCR beta CDR3 reads. Each child yielded a few million reads.

The receptor comes from a boy aged 5-17 years in good health. The chain is built from TRBV2 and TRBJ2-5; TRBD1 aligns across 9 bases. The sequenced material came from blood. The CDR3 here is CASSEGQGMTYERYF. The CDR3 region has the DNA TGTGCCAGCAGTGAGGGACAGGGCATGACCTACGAGCGGTACTTC.